A single sample is the source of the 26 T cell receptor beta chains below, sequenced in a study of blood T cells in healthy people across ages. Sample-barcoded 5' priming and a J-beta primer mix drove a second PCR of roughly 7 to 11 cycles. From the 5' RACE reads, TCRdb called clonotypes with MiXCR, one entry per CDR3 protein. The data hold about 560,000 distinct CDR3 sequences, with about a quarter observed a single time. The sample also formed part of further work on T cells of mothers and their children.

What was sequenced was blood. Receptors originate from a boy younger than 10 in good health.

The J gene is TRBJ2-1, the V gene TRBV24-1; TRBD1 matches at 12 bases. The trim removed 1 base at V and 6 bases at J, leaving 9 bases unmatched. Germline V gene lookup returns CDR1 KGHDR and CDR2 SFDVKD. The CDR3 covers 18 residues. The CDR3 DNA is TGTGCCACCAGTGATTTTAATATAGGGACAGGGGGCCTCAATGAGCAGTTCTTC. Its translation: CATSDFNIGTGGLNEQFF.

This clonotype was recorded a few times. The CDR3 DNA reads as TGTGCCACCAAGATCAACAGGGGGGGTGAAAAACTGTTTTTT. Translation gives CATKINRGGEKLFF. The V and J genes are TRBV15 and TRBJ1-4; 8 bases map to TRBD1. Losses at the gene ends were 7 bases for V and 7 bases for J; bases not matched to a gene: 8. Germline assignment: CDR1 LNHNV and CDR2 YYDKDF (reference sequence). The length of the CDR3 is 14 residues.

The CDR3 sequence is CASSQDPKPDRGGGYTF. For the CDR3, the DNA is TGCGCCAGCAGCCAAGATCCGAAACCGGACAGGGGAGGCGGCTACACCTTC. The rearrangement links TRBV4-1 to TRBJ1-2, with TRBD1 matching 9 bases. The CDR3 runs 17 residues. CDR1 is MGHRA and CDR2 is YSYEKL in the germline V gene. The junction had 13 bases not matched to a gene; V was cut back by 0 bases and J by 8 bases.

This clonotype was detected only a few times. V and J are TRBV7-9 and TRBJ2-7, with D perhaps TRBD1 or TRBD2 (6 bases each). The CDR3 extends over 14 amino acids. CDR1 and CDR2 (germline): SEHNR, FQNEAQ (reference sequence). V lost 3 bases and J lost 5, with 14 bases in between. The CDR3 sequence is CASSFTRRGDEQYF. Written as DNA, the CDR3 is TGTGCCAGCAGCTTCACCAGGAGGGGGGACGAGCAGTACTTC.

This clonotype was seen only a few times. V usage is TRBV30 and J usage is TRBJ1-2; D possibly corresponds to TRBD1 (6 bases). CDR1 and CDR2 from the germline V gene are GTSNPN and SVGIG (reference sequence). V was cut by 0 bases and J by 4 bases, with 12 bases left in between. CDR3 size: 14 residues. The DNA for the CDR3 is TGTGCCTGGAGTGTAGGGGGACATATCTATGGCTACACCTTC. Translating it yields CAWSVGGHIYGYTF.

About this clonotype itself: The junction does not match germline at one end; this may be a read error. The chain has TRBV6-2 or TRBV6-3 and TRBJ1-2; TRBD1 might be the D (6 bases). The CDR3 sequence is 14 residues long. The germline V gene has CDR1 MNHEY and CDR2 SVGEGT. The CDR3 loop is CASTFPGAGNGHTF. The CDR3 DNA follows: TGTGCCAGCACCTTCCCAGGGGCGGGAAATGGCCACACCTTC.

This clonotype appeared a few times. The V and J genes are TRBV14 and TRBJ2-5; the D gene is possibly TRBD1 (6 bases). The V end was cut by 4 bases, the J end by 0 bases, with 9 bases between. This CDR3 spans 14 amino acids. Germline assignment: CDR1 SGHDN and CDR2 FVKESK. CDR3 sequence reads: CASSLQGNQETQYF. The DNA of the CDR3 is TGTGCCAGCAGCCTACAGGGTAACCAAGAGACCCAGTACTTC. The full variable domain, completed using reference TRBV14 and TRBJ2-5, is EAGVTQFPSHSVIEKGQTVTLRCDPISGHDNLYWYRRVMGKEIKFLLHFVKESKQDESGMPNNRFLAERTGGTYSTLKVQPAELEDSGVYFCASSLQGNQETQYFGPGTRLLVL.

This clonotype was picked up a small number of times. This chain connects TRBV5-1 to TRBJ2-3, with 14 positions matching TRBD2. J gave up 4 bases and V 3 bases, and 4 bases lay outside the gene matches. Germline CDR1 SGHRS, CDR2 YFSETQ. CDR3 length: 16 amino acids. CDR3 nucleotide sequence: TGCGCCAGCAGCTCCTTGACTAGCGGGGGGGCAGATACGCAGTATTTT. Translating gives CASSSLTSGGADTQYF.

The chain recombines TRBV5-1 with TRBJ2-5, with unresolved D. The J call may not be correct, given that the DNA end is closer to TRBJ2-7. Germline V gives CDR1 SGHRS, CDR2 YFSETQ. This CDR3 has 12 amino acids. The CDR3 reads CASSSAFYEQYF. The CDR3 nucleotides read TGCGCCAGCAGCTCAGCCTTCTACGAGCAGTACTTC.

About this clonotype itself: Because the CDR3 is missing its conserved closing phenylalanine or tryptophan, this is likely a read error. The genes are TRBV29-1 and TRBJ1-1; possible D gene TRBD1, 5 bases. The CDR3 extends over 16 amino acids. Trimming stripped 4 bases from V and 3 bases from J, with 21 bases between. Germline V gene lookup returns CDR1 SQVTM and CDR2 ANQGSEA. CDR3 bases: TGCAGCGTTGTTATCCGGGACGGTGGGACGGACACTGAAGCTTTCCTT. Its protein product is CSVVIRDGGTDTEAFL.

The CDR3 nucleotides are TGCAGTGCTAGAGATGGGAGGACTAGCGGGACGGGTGAGCAGTTCTTC. This encodes CSARDGRTSGTGEQFF. The gene calls are TRBV20-1 and TRBJ2-5; 12 nucleotides line up with TRBD2. The J call may be wrong; the DNA end is better matched by TRBJ2-1. The CDR3 spans 16 residues. Germline-derived CDR1 and CDR2 are DFQATT and SNEGSKA (reference sequence).

This clonotype was seen a few times. This chain joins TRBV29-1 and TRBJ1-2, with 11 positions matching TRBD1. Germline lookup yields CDR1 SQVTM and CDR2 ANQGSEA. This CDR3 is 15 amino acids long. Trimming at V came to 6 bases and at J to 3 bases, leaving 9 bases not matched to a gene. CDR3 DNA sequence: TGCAGCGTCGCCCGGACAGGGGGCGCCGACTATGGCTACACCTTC. Its translation is CSVARTGGADYGYTF.

The J gene is TRBJ1-6, the V gene TRBV13; D not certain. The CDR3 length is 15 residues. Between the trimmed V and J ends, which lost 5 bases and 0 bases, there was a span of 8 bases. Germline V lookup: CDR1 PRHDT, CDR2 FYEKMQ (reference sequence). The CDR3 sequence is CASSGTSSYNSPLHF. CDR3 bases: TGTGCCAGCAGCGGCACCAGCTCCTATAATTCACCCCTCCACTTT.

This clonotype has a handful of counts. This chain joins TRBV28 and TRBJ2-2; 10 nucleotides align to TRBD2. V lost 5 bases to trimming and J lost 4 bases; unmatched junction nucleotides: 7. The CDR3 is 16 residues long. Germline V CDR1 and CDR2: MDHEN, SYDVKM. CDR3 amino acids: CASSPVSGRATGELFF. The CDR3 coding sequence is TGTGCCAGCAGTCCCGTCAGCGGGAGGGCCACCGGGGAGCTGTTTTTT. The whole variable domain, filled in from reference TRBV28 and TRBJ2-2, reads DVKVTQSSRYLVKRTGEKVFLECVQDMDHENMFWYRQDPGLGLRLIYFSYDVKMKEKGDIPEGYSVSREKKERFSLILESASTNQTSMYLCASSPVSGRATGELFFGEGSRLTVL.

V usage is TRBV5-1 and J usage is TRBJ1-2; 7 nucleotides agree with TRBD1. The CDR3 runs 13 residues. The V gene's germline CDR1 is SGHRS and CDR2 YFSETQ. The junction had 6 bases not matched to a gene; V was cut back by 4 bases and J by 6 bases. DNA of the CDR3: TGCGCCAGCAGCCCACAGGGGCTGGATGGCTACACCTTC. It codes for CASSPQGLDGYTF.

The chain is built from TRBV20-1 and TRBJ2-3, with 10 nucleotides matching TRBD1. Germline V gene sequence: CDR1 DFQATT, CDR2 SNEGSKA (reference sequence). This CDR3 is 15 amino acids long. V was pared by 7 bases and J by 0 bases, with 7 bases of the junction left unmatched. The CDR3 spells CSVQGQGWSTDTQYF. In DNA form, the CDR3 reads TGCAGTGTTCAGGGACAGGGGTGGAGCACAGATACGCAGTATTTT.

V usage is TRBV6-2 or TRBV6-3 and J usage is TRBJ2-7; D unresolved. Looked up from germline, CDR1 is MNHEY and CDR2 is SVGEGT. The CDR3 is made up of 11 amino acids. V was clipped by 4 bases and J by 11 bases, with 12 bases between them. As DNA, the CDR3 is TGTGCCAGCAGTTCCCGAAACAAGAAGTACTTC. Its translation is CASSSRNKKYF.

V usage is TRBV29-1 and J usage is TRBJ1-1, with a possible D match to TRBD1 (5 bases). The CDR3 consists of 12 residues. The germline gives CDR1 SQVTM, CDR2 ANQGSEA. The CDR3 loop reads CSARHWGSEAFF. Here the CDR3 DNA reads TGCAGTGCCCGCCATTGGGGGAGTGAAGCTTTCTTT.

The V call is TRBV7-8, the J call TRBJ2-5, with D possibly being TRBD2 (5 bases). The J call may be mistaken, given a closer DNA end match to TRBJ2-1. CDR1 SGHVS and CDR2 FQNEAQ come from the germline V gene. This CDR3 contains 11 residues. CDR3 bases: TGTGCCAGCAGCTCCGGACTGGAGCAGTTCTTC. Its translation: CASSSGLEQFF.

In this sample, this clonotype turned up once. The chain combines TRBV20-1 with TRBJ1-5, with D unclear. Looked up from germline, CDR1 is DFQATT and CDR2 is SNEGSKA (reference sequence). The CDR3 runs to 13 residues. V was clipped by 1 base and J by 4 bases, with 8 bases between them. The CDR3 DNA is TGCAGTGCTAGAGTGAAGGCAAATCAGCCCCAGCATTTT. Residues: CSARVKANQPQHF.

This chain joins TRBV10-3 and TRBJ2-3; 11 positions agree with TRBD2. The CDR3 loop spans 16 amino acids. The trim removed 3 bases at V and 3 bases at J, leaving 5 bases unmatched. Germline V gene data show CDR1 as ENHRY and CDR2 as SYGVKD. CDR3 in amino acids: CAISDPTSGNTDTQYF. In nucleotides, the CDR3 is TGTGCCATCAGTGACCCGACTAGCGGGAATACAGATACGCAGTATTTT.

Only a few counts were recorded for this clonotype. The chain uses TRBV13 and TRBJ2-7; 9 bases are shared with TRBD1. Germline V CDR1 and CDR2: PRHDT, FYEKMQ (reference sequence). There are 14 residues in the CDR3. V trimming: 7 bases; J trimming: 5 bases; junction bases outside the gene matches: 9. CDR3: CASKIQGQGDEQYF. The DNA for the CDR3 is TGTGCCAGCAAGATACAGGGACAGGGTGACGAGCAGTACTTC.

The chain couples TRBV5-1 to TRBJ2-3; 14 nucleotides match TRBD2. Trimming took 4 bases from V and 0 from J; bases not matched to a gene: 7. The CDR3 has 18 residues. Germline assignment: CDR1 SGHRS and CDR2 YFSETQ. CDR3 nucleotide sequence: TGCGCCAGCAGCCCAGGACTAGCGGGGGGCCTAAGCACAGATACGCAGTATTTT. It encodes CASSPGLAGGLSTDTQYF.

This clonotype showed up just a few times. This chain uses TRBV10-3 with TRBJ2-7; D is uncertain. Germline CDR1 reads ENHRY; CDR2 reads SYGVKD. The CDR3 loop spans 13 amino acids. V was clipped by 4 bases and J by 5 bases, with 12 bases between them. CDR3 sequence: CAISGWSSHEQYF. As DNA, the CDR3 is TGTGCCATCAGTGGATGGAGTTCCCACGAGCAGTACTTC.

The gene calls are TRBV7-8 and TRBJ1-2, with no clear D. The CDR3 length is 14 residues. V lost 2 bases and J lost 2, with 9 bases in between. Germline CDR1 and CDR2: SGHVS and FQNEAQ. The CDR3 protein is CASSLIKGNYGYTF. The CDR3 DNA follows: TGTGCCAGCAGCTTAATAAAAGGGAACTATGGCTACACCTTC.

This clonotype appeared a few times. The junction and the germline gene differ at one end; a read error may be behind it. The genes are TRBV7-3 and TRBJ1-2, with TRBD1 identical over 8 bases. This CDR3 spans 16 amino acids. Germline CDR1 and CDR2: SGHTA and FQGTGA. The CDR3 protein is CVSSLSPGAGGRGYTF. CDR3 in DNA: TGTGTCAGCAGCTTAAGTCCGGGGGCAGGGGGCCGTGGCTACACCTTC. Drawing the rest from reference TRBV7-3 and TRBJ1-2, the complete variable domain is GAGVSQTPSNKVTEKGKYVELRCDPISGHTALYWYRQSLGQGPEFLIYFQGTGAADDSGLPNDRFFAVRPEGSVSTLKIQRTERGDSAVYLCVSSLSPGAGGRGYTFGSGTRLTVV.